One and the same sample provided the 21 T cell receptor beta chains below, sequenced in a study of shared clonotypes between healthy human individuals. The method was immunoSEQ multiplex PCR; TCRdb's version includes in-frame clones alone and lacks a portion of them. Of roughly 1.4 million clones in the sample, 98% were seen once. Sequenced material: naive CD4+ T cells sorted from blood. Subset: CD45RA+ positively selected. All receptors come from a man under 40 in good health.

J is TRBJ2-2 and V is TRBV18; TRBD1 aligns across 9 bases. Germline V CDR1 and CDR2: KGHSH, LQKENI. The ends lost 3 bases at V and 0 bases at J; junction bases unmatched: 11. The CDR3 is made up of 19 amino acids. The CDR3 sequence: CASSPMTMGQGPNTGELFF. The CDR3 nucleotides read TGTGCCAGCTCACCGATGACCATGGGACAGGGACCGAACACCGGGGAGCTGTTTTTT.

This rearrangement joins TRBV29-1 to TRBJ2-5; 8 positions agree with TRBD1. The CDR3 consists of 13 residues. With V trimmed by 4 bases and J by 5 bases, 6 bases remained unmatched. CDR1 SQVTM and CDR2 ANQGSEA come from the germline V gene. The CDR3 coding sequence is TGCAGCGTTGGGCGAGACAGGGGCGAGACCCAGTACTTC. Protein: CSVGRDRGETQYF.

The rearrangement uses TRBV5-5 and TRBJ2-3; 9 bases line up with TRBD2. After removal of 7 bases from V and 4 bases from J, the junction contained 16 bases not matched to a gene. Germline-derived CDR1 and CDR2 are SGHKS and YYEKEE (reference sequence). The CDR3 is 17 amino acids. The CDR3 spells CASEWGGRASPSDTQYF. CDR3 nucleotides: TGTGCCAGCGAATGGGGCGGGAGGGCCTCTCCCTCAGATACGCAGTATTTT.

The chain employs TRBV7-8 and TRBJ1-2, with D perhaps TRBD1 (6 bases). V was pared by 5 bases and J by 2 bases, with 27 bases between. This CDR3 contains 19 residues. Germline V CDR1 and CDR2: SGHVS, FQNEAQ. CDR3 coding DNA: TGTGCCAGCAGCGACCGAGTAAACGTAGGACAGTCCAAAAACTATGGCTACACCTTC. It yields the protein CASSDRVNVGQSKNYGYTF.

This chain connects TRBV5-6 to TRBJ2-1, with D hard to call. Germline CDR1 reads SGHDT; CDR2 reads YYEEEE. The CDR3 is 15 residues long. V lost 4 bases and J lost 4, with 15 bases in between. CDR3 in DNA: TGTGCCAGCAGCCCAGGATGGATTGGGTACAATGAGCAGTTCTTC. This translates into CASSPGWIGYNEQFF.

The chain uses TRBV28 and TRBJ2-7, with a weak D call TRBD2 (5 bases). The CDR3 is made up of 12 amino acids. V was pared by 8 bases and J by 3 bases, with 11 bases between. CDR1 is MDHEN, CDR2 SYDVKM, per germline. The CDR3 reads CASLGNYYEQYF. In DNA form, the CDR3 reads TGTGCCAGCCTCGGGAATTACTACGAGCAGTACTTC. Based on the CDR3 plus reference TRBV28 and TRBJ2-7, the full variable domain is DVKVTQSSRYLVKRTGEKVFLECVQDMDHENMFWYRQDPGLGLRLIYFSYDVKMKEKGDIPEGYSVSREKKERFSLILESASTNQTSMYLCASLGNYYEQYFGPGTRLTVT.

The rearrangement links TRBV7-8 to TRBJ1-1, with D hard to call. The V end lost 3 bases, the J end lost 0 bases, and 11 bases lay between the germline ends. The germline V gene has CDR1 SGHVS and CDR2 FQNEAQ. This CDR3 has 15 residues. Here the CDR3 DNA reads TGTGCCAGCAGCTTGTCTACCGGATTGAACACTGAAGCTTTCTTT. This codes for CASSLSTGLNTEAFF.

This chain links TRBV7-8 with TRBJ2-7, with no clear D. Trimming shortened V by 5 bases and J by 0 bases, and 20 bases separated the two germline ends. CDR1 SGHVS and CDR2 FQNEAQ come from the germline V gene. The CDR3 has 17 amino acids. The CDR3 region has the DNA TGTGCCAGCAGCGGAAAAAAGCCCGTTGGGATCTCCTACGAGCAGTACTTC. This sequence encodes CASSGKKPVGISYEQYF.

Note on this clone: At one end, the junction sequence differs from germline, possibly due to a read error. This chain joins TRBV7-2 and TRBJ2-7; 15 bases line up with TRBD2. Germline V gene lookup returns CDR1 SGHTA and CDR2 FQGNSA. The CDR3 runs 14 residues. The CDR3 reads CASRTSGTSGRSDF. The DNA of the CDR3 is TGTGCCAGCAGAACTTCCGGGACTAGCGGGAGGTCGGACTTC.

The chain has TRBV28 and TRBJ2-1; 11 bases align to TRBD1. V shed 6 bases, J shed 3 bases, and the junction held 7 bases outside the gene matches. Germline V gene data show CDR1 as MDHEN and CDR2 as SYDVKM. The CDR3 has 16 amino acids. CDR3 protein: CASRPSGTGGYNEQFF. The CDR3 coding sequence is TGTGCCAGCAGACCCTCCGGGACAGGGGGCTACAATGAGCAGTTCTTC.

The CDR3 region is CASSRPGLLYEQYF. The DNA for the CDR3 is TGTGCCAGCAGCCGACCTGGCTTACTCTACGAGCAGTACTTC. V is TRBV14 and J is TRBJ2-7; the D is unclear. CDR3 size: 14 residues. The germline V and J ends were trimmed by 4 bases and 3 bases, with 13 bases remaining between them. The germline V gene has CDR1 SGHDN and CDR2 FVKESK.

Note on this clone: Other DNA variants within this sample encode the same CDR3. This sequence joins TRBV5-1 and TRBJ2-5; a possible D gene is TRBD2 (6 bases). V lost 0 bases and J 2 bases, leaving 11 bases between the germline ends. The CDR3 is made up of 15 amino acids. Germline values: CDR1 SGHRS, CDR2 YFSETQ. CDR3 nucleotides: TGCGCCAGCAGCTTGGCCCTTAGCGGTCAAGAGACCCAGTACTTC. It is translated as CASSLALSGQETQYF. The whole variable domain, remainder taken from reference TRBV5-1 and TRBJ2-5, is KAGVTQTPRYLIKTRGQQVTLSCSPISGHRSVSWYQQTPGQGLQFLFEYFSETQRNKGNFPGRFSGRQFSNSRSEMNVSTLELGDSALYLCASSLALSGQETQYFGPGTRLLVL.

The V call is TRBV7-3, the J call TRBJ2-1, with D perhaps matching TRBD1 or TRBD2 (5 bases each). This CDR3 comprises 15 residues. Germline CDR1 and CDR2: SGHTA and FQGTGA. Trimming cost V 3 bases and J 6 bases, with 15 bases left between them. This CDR3 reads CASSFGAGSANEQFF. The CDR3 coding sequence is TGTGCCAGCAGCTTCGGGGCAGGGTCGGCCAATGAGCAGTTCTTC.

The chain couples TRBV9 to TRBJ2-1; D remains unclear. Germline loops: CDR1 SGDLS, CDR2 YYNGEE. Trimming shortened V by 0 bases and J by 6 bases, and 10 bases separated the two germline ends. This CDR3 region has 14 residues. CDR3 DNA sequence: TGTGCCAGCAGCGTAGTACCTCAGTTCAATGAGCAGTTCTTC. Translated: CASSVVPQFNEQFF.

The chain joins TRBV2 to TRBJ1-2; weak D call: TRBD1 (5 bases). This CDR3 is built from 13 residues. CDR1 SNHLY and CDR2 FYNNEI come from the germline V gene. Trimming left V 4 bases short and J 7 bases short, with 13 bases between. The DNA of the CDR3 is TGTGCCAGCAGTGCGGGACCGCGAGTTGGCTACACCTTC. Translated, it gives CASSAGPRVGYTF.

The rearrangement links TRBV5-4 to TRBJ2-5; a possible D gene is TRBD2 (5 bases). CDR3 length equals 15 residues. V was cut by 1 base and J by 3 bases, with 13 bases left in between. CDR1 is SGHNT, CDR2 YYREEE, per germline (reference sequence). This CDR3 is CASSLIGREEETQYF. The DNA for the CDR3 is TGTGCCAGCAGCTTGATTGGTCGGGAAGAAGAGACCCAGTACTTC. The entire variable domain, with the rest obtained from reference TRBV5-4 and TRBJ2-5, is as follows: ETGVTQSPTHLIKTRGQQVTLRCSSQSGHNTVSWYQQALGQGPQFIFQYYREEENGRGNFPPRFSGLQFPNYSSELNVNALELDDSALYLCASSLIGREEETQYFGPGTRLLVL.

The J gene is TRBJ2-5, the V gene TRBV5-1; 7 bases are a match to TRBD2. Per the germline V gene, CDR1 is SGHRS and CDR2 is YFSETQ. CDR3 length: 17 residues. Trimming removed 7 bases from V and 3 bases from J; junction bases left unmatched: 18. The CDR3 bases are TGCGCCAGCGCCGCTAAAATCGTGGCGGGAGAGGAAGAGACCCAGTACTTC. Translation gives CASAAKIVAGEEETQYF.

This clone was recorded only once. The V call is TRBV9, the J call TRBJ1-3; no firm D call. This CDR3 is 16 amino acids long. V lost 2 bases to trimming and J lost 0 bases, with 12 bases between them. CDR1 and CDR2 (germline): SGDLS, YYNGEE. The CDR3 nucleotides read TGTGCCAGCAGCGTGTGGCCGGGCATCTCTGGAAACACCATATATTTT. It yields the protein CASSVWPGISGNTIYF.

The genes are TRBV7-3 and TRBJ2-3, with D possibly being TRBD2 (5 bases). The V end was cut by 4 bases, the J end by 4 bases, with 12 bases between. Germline V gives CDR1 SGHTA, CDR2 FQGTGA. CDR3 size: 14 residues. The CDR3 region is CASSSLGNPDTQYF. Here the CDR3 DNA reads TGTGCCAGCAGCTCACTAGGGAACCCAGATACGCAGTATTTT. Variable domain in full (rest from reference TRBV7-3 and TRBJ2-3): GAGVSQTPSNKVTEKGKYVELRCDPISGHTALYWYRQSLGQGPEFLIYFQGTGAADDSGLPNDRFFAVRPEGSVSTLKIQRTERGDSAVYLCASSSLGNPDTQYFGPGTRLTVL.

This clone was counted once. The chain has TRBV6-5 and TRBJ2-1, with 12 bases that match TRBD2. J lost 7 bases, V lost 9 bases, and 7 bases had no gene match. Per the germline V gene, CDR1 is MNHEY and CDR2 is SVGAGI. The CDR3 covers 14 residues. CDR3 in DNA: TGTGCCAGTTCCCTAGCGGGAGGGGGAAATGAGCAGTTCTTC. This gives the protein CASSLAGGGNEQFF.

V is TRBV18 and J is TRBJ1-2; 11 nucleotides line up with TRBD1. Losses at the gene ends were 1 base for V and 8 bases for J; bases not matched to a gene: 6. The CDR3 sequence is 15 residues long. Per germline, CDR1 KGHSH and CDR2 LQKENI. The CDR3 DNA reads as TGTGCCAGCTCACCACAAGGACAGGGGGCAAGGGGCTACACCTTC. As protein: CASSPQGQGARGYTF.